There are a few counts of the clone carrying this TCR beta chain. The CDR3 contains 14 residues. The V end lost 0 bases, the J end lost 6 bases, and 9 bases lay between the germline ends. CDR1 and CDR2 from the germline V gene are LNHNV and YYDKDF (reference sequence). These data come from a study of T cells after yellow fever vaccination. TCRdb analysed the 5' RACE reads with MiXCR anew, one entry per CDR3 protein. Of about 130,000 distinct CDR3 sequences detected, about 8.8% appear once; the ten largest clones hold almost 40%. This specimen consisted of CD8+ T cells sorted from PBMCs, obtained on the day of the yellow fever booster vaccination. The chain joins TRBV15 to TRBJ1-5; D gene ambiguous. The receptor's source is a man between 18 and 29 years old who received the YFV17D yellow fever vaccine. This chain's CDR3 is CATSRDQGAQPQHF. In DNA form, the CDR3 reads TGTGCCACCAGCAGAGATCAAGGAGCTCAGCCCCAGCATTTT.